This is a list of T cell receptor beta chains from one sample in a study of human T cells and chemical hapten exposure. Each CDR3 protein is one row after TCRdb ran MiXCR on the RACE reads. Among 350,000 to 400,000 distinct CDR3 sequences, over 6% were seen once, and the ten largest hold 4.5% to 6%. The starting material was whole blood, obtained in connection with sensitization to the hapten diphenylcyclopropenone (DPC). Receptor source: a woman aged 18-35 years with alopecia areata. Some clones in this sample may be carry-over from other donors' samples. CDR3s include the opening cysteine and the closing phenylalanine or tryptophan. D genes are given only for firm matches. Clone size is given for some rows only: seen once, a few or many times, or a class if the clone is expanded.

J gene: TRBJ2-3; V gene: TRBV6-1; clone size: few; D gene: TRBD2; CDR3 protein: CASSVVTSGGGGTDTQYF; CDR3 DNA: TGTGCCAGCAGTGTCGTGACTAGCGGGGGGGGCGGCACAGATACGCAGTATTTT
J gene: TRBJ2-1; V gene: TRBV11-2; clone size: .; D gene: .; CDR3 protein: CASSQGLNNEQFF; CDR3 DNA: TGTGCCAGCAGTCAGGGACTTAACAATGAGCAGTTCTTC
J gene: TRBJ2-7; V gene: TRBV5-1; clone size: .; D gene: .; CDR3 protein: CASRQNPAYYEQYF; CDR3 DNA: TGCGCCAGCAGGCAAAACCCCGCTTACTACGAGCAGTACTTC
J gene: TRBJ2-3; V gene: TRBV9; clone size: many; D gene: .; CDR3 protein: CASSPRGVQLSSTDTQYF; CDR3 DNA: TGTGCCAGCAGCCCCCGCGGGGTACAACTCTCTAGCACAGATACGCAGTATTTT
J gene: TRBJ1-2; V gene: TRBV12-3/TRBV12-4; clone size: many; D gene: .; CDR3 protein: CASSLGGYTF; CDR3 DNA: TGTGCCAGCAGTTTGGGTGGCTACACCTTC
J gene: TRBJ2-4; V gene: TRBV12-2; clone size: .; D gene: .; CDR3 protein: CASRLWAGALNIQYF; CDR3 DNA: TGTGCAAGTCGCTTATGGGCGGGGGCCCTAAACATTCAGTACTTC
J gene: TRBJ2-3; V gene: TRBV2; clone size: many; D gene: .; CDR3 protein: CASSGDRSTDTQYF; CDR3 DNA: TGTGCCAGCAGTGGAGACAGGAGCACAGATACGCAGTATTTT
J gene: TRBJ2-3; V gene: TRBV14; clone size: once; D gene: .; CDR3 protein: CASSRLTKDLSEWADTQYF; CDR3 DNA: TGTGCCAGCAGCCGGCTGACTAAGGACCTCTCAGAGTGGGCAGATACGCAGTATTTT
J gene: TRBJ1-2; V gene: TRBV18; clone size: many; D gene: .; CDR3 protein: CASSPPGRYGYTF; CDR3 DNA: TGTGCCAGCTCACCGCCGGGGCGCTATGGCTACACCTTC
J gene: TRBJ2-7; V gene: TRBV10-3; clone size: many; D gene: .; CDR3 protein: CAISGGRSQSEQYF; CDR3 DNA: TGTGCCATCAGTGGGGGACGTAGCCAATCCGAGCAGTACTTC
J gene: TRBJ2-1; V gene: TRBV10-3; clone size: few; D gene: .; CDR3 protein: CAISPGFGNEQFF; CDR3 DNA: TGTGCCATCAGCCCGGGCTTTGGCAATGAGCAGTTCTTC